Listed below are T cell receptor beta chains from one sample, sequenced in a study of cytomegalovirus exposure and HLA in healthy donors. TCRdb's copy holds only in-frame clones and misses some; the assay was immunoSEQ multiplex PCR. Among approximately 65,000 clones listed, roughly 92% were seen once. Sequences were obtained from PBMCs. The receptors derive from a man between 18 and 29 years old in good health and CMV-seropositive. Both conserved end residues are part of each CDR3. The order of the fields is D gene, V gene, J gene, clone size, CDR3 protein, CDR3 DNA. D genes are given only for firm matches. Clone size is given for some rows only: seen once, a few or many times, or a class if the clone is expanded.

-	TRBV14	TRBJ2-3	-	CASSQIIADTQYF	TGTGCCAGCAGCCAAATAATCGCAGATACGCAGTATTTT
TRBD2	TRBV9	TRBJ2-1	-	CASSVDLRGGRAGNEQFF	TGTGCCAGCAGCGTAGATCTCAGGGGCGGGAGGGCCGGGAATGAGCAGTTCTTC
-	TRBV7-9	TRBJ1-2	-	CASSLTGQANYGYTF	TGTGCCAGCAGCTTAACAGGGCAAGCTAACTATGGCTACACCTTC
-	TRBV5-1	TRBJ2-7	few	CASSLASEAGEQYF	TGCGCCAGCAGCTTGGCTTCCGAGGCGGGTGAGCAGTACTTC
-	TRBV7-6	TRBJ2-5	once	CASTNPEGFYQETQYF	TGTGCCAGCACCAATCCGGAGGGGTTCTACCAAGAGACCCAGTACTTC
TRBD1	TRBV30	TRBJ2-7	-	CAWRDRGYEQYF	TGTGCCTGGAGGGACAGGGGCTACGAGCAGTACTTC
-	TRBV6-5	TRBJ2-1	-	CASRLTVGGKQFF	TGTGCCAGCAGACTTACGGTAGGCGGGAAGCAGTTCTTC
TRBD2	TRBV9	TRBJ2-1	-	CASERGGGRRKSSYNEQFF	TGTGCCAGCGAGCGTGGGGGGGGGAGGCGGAAGAGCTCCTACAATGAGCAGTTCTTC
TRBD2	TRBV7-8	TRBJ2-5	-	CASSSGLAGGVTQYF	TGTGCCAGCAGCTCGGGACTAGCGGGAGGGGTGACCCAGTACTTC
TRBD1	TRBV4-2	TRBJ1-1	-	CASSPEGNRGEAFF	TGTGCCAGCAGCCCGGAGGGGAACAGGGGGGAGGCTTTCTTT
-	TRBV1	TRBJ2-1	-	CTSSQVQGLMNEQFF	TGCACCAGCAGCCAAGTACAGGGGCTAATGAATGAGCAGTTCTTC
-	TRBV27	TRBJ2-5	-	CASSWTGGRDKETQYF	TGTGCCAGCAGCTGGACCGGGGGGCGGGATAAAGAGACCCAGTACTTC
-	TRBV5-1	TRBJ2-1	-	CASSLSFNEQFF	TGCGCCAGCAGCCTCTCTTTCAATGAGCAGTTCTTC
TRBD2	TRBV7-2	TRBJ2-3	once	CASSFTSGATDTQYF	TGTGCCAGCAGCTTTACTAGCGGTGCCACAGATACGCAGTATTTT
-	TRBV28	TRBJ2-3	-	CASSFEGAQYF	TGTGCCAGCAGTTTCGAGGGTGCGCAGTATTTT
TRBD2	TRBV5-1	TRBJ2-7	-	CASSFWREGSYEQYF	TGCGCCAGCAGCTTCTGGCGGGAGGGCTCCTACGAGCAGTACTTC
TRBD1	TRBV9	TRBJ1-1	-	CASSPQGAGAFF	TGTGCCAGCAGCCCTCAGGGGGCTGGAGCTTTCTTT
-	TRBV5-1	TRBJ1-2	-	CASSLAGGLEKGYTF	TGCGCCAGCAGCTTGGCCGGGGGGCTCGAGAAAGGCTACACCTTC
-	TRBV4-1	TRBJ2-3	-	CASSHTGRGRFTDTQYF	TGCGCCAGCAGCCACACCGGCAGAGGGCGTTTCACAGATACGCAGTATTTT
-	TRBV9	TRBJ1-1	-	CASSVAGDPEAFF	TGTGCCAGCAGCGTAGCAGGGGACCCTGAAGCTTTCTTT
TRBD1	TRBV18	TRBJ2-2	-	CASSPQGQVPGELFF	TGTGCCAGCTCACCACAGGGACAGGTCCCCGGGGAGCTGTTTTTT
TRBD1	TRBV7-3	TRBJ1-1	once	CASSLSTGGIEAFF	TGTGCCAGCAGCTTAAGTACAGGGGGCATTGAAGCTTTCTTT
-	TRBV11-1	TRBJ2-2	-	CASSPRPGWTGELFF	TGTGCCAGCAGCCCCAGACCGGGGTGGACCGGGGAGCTGTTTTTT
TRBD1	TRBV23-1	TRBJ2-5	-	CASDHGTDQETQYF	TGCGCCAGCGACCACGGGACAGACCAAGAGACCCAGTACTTC
-	TRBV5-1	TRBJ2-3	-	CASSSQVAEGTDTQYF	TGCGCCAGCAGCTCCCAGGTAGCGGAGGGCACAGATACGCAGTATTTT
TRBD1	TRBV28	TRBJ1-5	-	CASSRGQGAPVRNQPQHF	TGTGCCAGCAGTCGCGGACAGGGGGCTCCCGTACGGAATCAGCCCCAGCATTTT
-	TRBV29-1	TRBJ1-5	-	CSVGVGRNQPQHF	TGCAGCGTTGGAGTGGGGCGCAATCAGCCCCAGCATTTT
-	TRBV2	TRBJ2-7	-	CASGQEGAGIYEQYF	TGTGCCAGCGGGCAAGAGGGGGCGGGAATTTACGAGCAGTACTTC
TRBD2	TRBV10-3	TRBJ2-5	-	CAISESVAGVGETQYF	TGTGCCATCAGTGAGTCGGTAGCGGGCGTGGGAGAGACCCAGTACTTC
TRBD2	TRBV7-9	TRBJ2-7	-	CASSRGLADPYEQYF	TGTGCCAGCAGTAGGGGACTAGCGGATCCTTACGAGCAGTACTTC
-	TRBV5-4	TRBJ1-2	-	CASSLGRQERVYGYTF	TGTGCCAGCAGCTTGGGACGACAGGAACGGGTCTATGGCTACACCTTC
TRBD2	TRBV29-1	TRBJ2-3	-	CSVATSGSIDTQYF	TGCAGCGTTGCAACTAGCGGGAGTATCGATACGCAGTATTTT
TRBD1	TRBV4-1	TRBJ1-1	-	CASSQGEQGLTEAFF	TGCGCCAGCAGCCAAGGGGAACAGGGGTTAACTGAAGCTTTCTTT
TRBD2	TRBV5-1	TRBJ2-1	once	CASSPGTSGWTEQFF	TGCGCCAGCAGCCCAGGAACTAGCGGGTGGACTGAGCAGTTCTTC
TRBD1	TRBV5-5	TRBJ1-1	-	CASSLGQGVGAFF	TGTGCCAGCAGCTTGGGGCAGGGGGTCGGAGCTTTCTTT
-	TRBV19	TRBJ1-2	-	CASSAENYGYTF	TGTGCCAGTAGTGCGGAAAACTATGGCTACACCTTC
TRBD1	TRBV30	TRBJ2-1	-	CAWSRTGAYNEQFF	TGTGCCTGGAGCAGGACAGGGGCCTACAATGAGCAGTTCTTC
TRBD2	TRBV30	TRBJ2-3	-	CAWSVLLAGYRAGTQYF	TGTGCCTGGAGTGTACTGCTAGCGGGATACCGAGCGGGTACGCAGTATTTT
TRBD1	TRBV27	TRBJ2-3	-	CASSSIPDRGTDTQYF	TGTGCCAGCAGTTCGATACCGGACAGGGGGACAGATACGCAGTATTTT
-	TRBV9	TRBJ1-2	-	CASSASVQGLDGYTF	TGTGCCAGCAGCGCATCCGTCCAGGGACTCGATGGCTACACCTTC
-	TRBV28	TRBJ1-4	-	CASRPGGDEKLFF	TGTGCCAGCAGGCCGGGGGGCGATGAAAAACTGTTTTTT
TRBD2	TRBV5-1	TRBJ2-7	-	CASSPEASGRAEQYF	TGCGCCAGCAGCCCGGAGGCTAGCGGGAGGGCCGAGCAGTACTTC
-	TRBV5-1	TRBJ2-2	once	CASSLTGGGELFF	TGCGCCAGCAGCTTGACGGGTGGCGGGGAGCTGTTTTTT
-	TRBV5-4	TRBJ2-1	-	CASSLLRARGLDGSYNEQFF	TGTGCCAGCAGCTTGCTCCGGGCCAGGGGCCTCGATGGCTCCTACAATGAGCAGTTCTTC
-	TRBV5-1	TRBJ2-1	few	CASSLGRGEFF	TGCGCCAGCAGCTTGGGCAGGGGAGAGTTCTTC